Given below is one TCR beta chain in context. The data are from a study of response to subunit inactivated influenza vaccine. Each CDR3 protein is one row after TCRdb ran MiXCR on the RT-PCR reads. The data show about 780,000 distinct CDR3 sequences, with about 18% seen just once and about a tenth held by the top ten. CDR3 length equals 17 residues. The V end lost 2 bases, the J end lost 0 bases, and 16 bases lay between the germline ends. CDR1 LGHNA and CDR2 YSLEER come from the germline V gene. The chain carries TRBV4-3 and TRBJ1-1; D possibly corresponds to TRBD1 (5 bases). This receptor was taken from a man between 45 and 60 years old who received an inactivated influenza vaccine. This sample comprised PBMCs from blood, obtained roughly 5 days after vaccination. CDR3 sequence: CASSQKFRERMNTEAFF. CDR3 DNA: TGCGCCAGCAGCCAAAAATTCAGGGAGCGGATGAACACTGAAGCTTTCTTT.